This record covers a single TCR beta chain. In its sample, this clone was seen a few times. Its antigen has not been determined. No much larger clone exists at a distance of one base, and base qualities are not known. This sample is part of a study of cytomegalovirus exposure and HLA in healthy donors (dated by TCRdb to about 2017). Regarding the research as a whole: An earlier analysis of several hundred of the donors reported roughly 300 Gb of sequence data and about 100 million unique TCR beta sequences from 150 million to 200 million T cells. About 280 gigabases of sequencing data and approximately 80 million unique TCR sequences were included in an early release covering under 650 HLA-typed donors. The genetic ancestry cluster associated with self-reported Caucasian donors included 80% to 90% of the 398 genotyped donors. The study aimed to test whether cataloging public T cell receptors could reveal signatures of past pathogen exposure. Using immunosequencing, the study profiled T cell repertoires from 500 to 800 subjects and related those repertoires to cytomegalovirus serostatus. Besides the first cohort of around 700 subjects, a separate validation cohort made up of roughly 130 different subjects was used. To predict cytomegalovirus infection status, the study brought together high-throughput TCR immunosequencing, statistical association of individual TCRs with disease status, and machine learning. A later analysis re-analyzed previously published TCR beta repertoires from 666 donors and added high-resolution HLA genotyping to study TCR occurrence patterns. In the later analysis, no new phenotypic data were used to find candidate immune exposures; instead, reliance was placed on TCR beta sequences and their occurrence across donors. To decide whether each TCR beta V gene segment behaved as functional or pseudogenic, an earlier analysis of some 570 of the donors relied on high-throughput TCR beta sequencing. Donor age, sex, ethnicity and CMV serostatus were collected together with the repertoire data. In a later genetic analysis, genome-wide SNP genotypes for about 55% of the roughly 700 donors were used, and that subset was treated as a discovery cohort. Every repertoire in the discovery cohort had been generated on one and the same sequencing platform. HLA typing covered class I and class II loci at four-digit resolution. Typing coverage differed by locus: A, B, C, DRB1 and DQB1 were typed in about 629-630 donors, DQA1 in 500 to 550, DPA1 in around 600, and DPB1 in approximately 450. Because of strong linkage in the cohort, roughly five DR-DQ haplotypes were treated as single units for association and clustering. On average, roughly 240,000 unique TCR beta nucleotide sequences were sequenced per donor among some 430 genotyped donors of the cohort, with about 17% of those sequences being non-productive.

Overall study results and their limits: The sequencing pipeline was judged likely to have produced a cluster of highly shared sequence variants as a technical artifact. Because counts were too low, about 18 rarely observed V segments, including chromosome 9 orphons, were excluded from the earlier analysis of roughly 580 of the donors. Correlated functional status among segregating V segments might reflect linkage disequilibrium, but an unknown experimental factor could not be ruled out. A few of the identified cytomegalovirus-associated TCR beta chains were confirmed in vitro to be specific for cytomegalovirus antigens. A total of 150 to 200 TCR beta chains were listed by the study as associated with cytomegalovirus. The classifier was reported to diagnose cytomegalovirus status with high specificity and sensitivity in both the original cohort and the validation cohort. In a later analysis, TCR association rates were found to vary across HLA loci, with the most associated TCRs seen for DRB1 alleles and the fewest for HLA-C alleles. According to a later genetic analysis, donors in an Asian-associated ancestry cluster had fewer N-insertions in productive TCRs than the roughly 670-donor mean. The only immune exposure information available for the cohort was CMV serostatus. In this cohort, only TCR beta chains were sequenced, and detectable features were limited by the absence of alpha or paired-chain data. Sequencing depth was assumed to be roughly uniform across donors in the presence/absence analyses, though that assumption may not hold. Broadly in line with IMGT annotations, most TCR beta V segments showed up in productive rearrangements about 87% or about 30% of the time in an earlier analysis of several hundred of the donors. Strong co-occurrence of HLA alleles, especially DR and DQ, made assigning TCR associations to individual alleles difficult. The authors suggested that the approach could potentially be extended to other disease states and immunological phenotypes. A further reported finding was that TCR beta sequences accurately predicted the HLA-A and HLA-B alleles for most subjects in the first cohort. Most CMV-associated TCR beta chains appeared to be HLA-restricted in a later analysis, and the HLA associations seemed to be driven largely by CMV exposure. At a false discovery rate of 0.05, a later analysis linked under 20,000 TCR beta sequences to specific HLA alleles. Compared with equally common non-associated chains, HLA-associated TCR beta chains in a later analysis were more clonally expanded and had lower generation probabilities. Most TCR sequences were observed very rarely across donors, whereas some public TCRs were present in many individuals. Because the 87-base-pair reads could not distinguish some IMGT-functional V segments, including TRBV6-2 and TRBV6-3, those segments were excluded. In a later analysis, several top co-occurrence clusters were reported to appear linked to parvovirus B19, influenza, CMV and Epstein-Barr virus. Because some donors lacked HLA typing at each locus, the association tests relied only on the typed subset. A later genetic analysis associated a missense DCLRE1C variant with V-gene and J-gene trimming of TCR beta chains, and an independent cohort replicated the association.

The cohort was made up of 500 to 850 healthy bone marrow donors. All cohort members were sampled while nominally healthy, although unrecorded immune exposures were likely present. The donor was CMV seronegative and was included in the group of 352 seronegative cohort members. Each donor provided a peripheral blood sample, and peripheral blood mononuclear cells were used for TCR beta sequencing. Genomic DNA extraction from the blood cell samples was performed with the Qiagen DNeasy Blood Extraction Kit. Trimming removed 1 base from V and 3 bases from J, leaving 19 bases between the germline ends. From a lookup of the germline V gene, CDR1 and CDR2 are SGHRS and YFSETQ. From its cysteine to its phenylalanine, the CDR3 spans 17 amino acids. Solely the CDR3 DNA is kept, with 51 bases framed from the first base. Receptors were amplified or captured by the immunoSEQ multiplex PCR assay. A mixture of 60 forward primers for TCR Vbeta segments and 13 reverse primers for TCR Jbeta segments was used in the multiplex PCR. A multiplex PCR assay on genomic DNA amplified the CDR3 region of rearranged TCR beta genes. The Illumina HiSeq System was used to sequence the amplified TCR beta libraries as 87-base-pair reads. The authors processed their data as follows. A later analysis counted about 80 million unique TCR beta chains across the 690 or so repertoires, and some 12 million of these chains were shared by at least two donors. Raw reads were error-corrected and collapsed into unique sequences with a nearest-neighbor algorithm that merged closely related sequences to remove PCR and sequencing errors. To assign V, D and J gene segments, CDR3 sequences were aligned to IMGT reference sequences. For a sequence to be retained, a match of at least six nucleotides to both a V gene segment and a J gene segment was required. Rearrangements were classified as productive when the CDR3 lacked stop codons and remained in frame with V and J, and all other rearrangements were classified as non-productive. Following IMGT convention, CDR3 was defined as the stretch from the second conserved V-encoded cysteine up to the conserved J-encoded phenylalanine. In an earlier analysis of 550 to 650 of the donors, sequences lacking an unambiguous match to a single V gene segment were excluded. An earlier analysis of several hundred of the donors called V segments functional above 56.7% productive rearrangements and segregating when the between-donor standard deviation exceeded 5%. To diagnose cytomegalovirus status from the catalog of TCR beta chain sequences, a statistical classification framework was built. In a later analysis, V and J genes were assigned by comparing TCR nucleotide sequences against IMGT/GENE-DB human TR gene sequences. The TCRdist pipeline was used in a later analysis to assign CDR3 sequences and most-parsimonious VDJ recombination scenarios. In a later analysis, each TCR beta chain was defined by its CDR3 amino acid sequence together with its V-gene family, and reads lacking a unique V-gene family were excluded. In a later analysis, approximately 590 highly shared, low-generation-probability nucleotide sequences were removed to address suspected cross-contamination and a sequencing artifact. In a later analysis, a clonal expansion index was calculated for each public chain from normalized within-repertoire ranks of inferred template counts. A later analysis computed generation probabilities with a VDJ recombination model fitted to out-of-frame rearrangements, and checked the results against IGoR. A later analysis scored TCR-TCR, TCR-HLA and TCR-CMV co-occurrence with hypergeometric tests, applying a repertoire-size bias correction to TCR pairs. A later analysis estimated false discovery rates by permuting HLA or CMV assignments 20 times. In a later analysis, co-occurring TCRs were grouped with DBSCAN, and TCRdist sequence similarity was added when clustering was performed within HLA-allele-positive subsets. Co-occurrence clustering excluded repertoires with fewer than 30,000 or more than 120,000 public chains, plus five with anomalous nucleotide sharing. TCRdb provides this immuneACCESS table in a form limited to in-frame rearrangements. Some clones are lacking; in checked studies, under half of them reflect an unresolved V gene, and why the rest are absent is not known. The D gene and trimming were derived from the DNA, and the V and J assignments and clone size from that table. Within this sample are fewer than 200,000 clones, with 75% to 90% of them counted one time only. Jointly, the top ten make up 2% to 2.5% of the sample.

Sequencing was performed on PBMCs. This receptor was taken from a male donor in good health and CMV-seronegative. This chain is built from TRBV5-1 and TRBJ2-5; TRBD1 is perhaps the D gene, given 6 matching bases. The CDR3: CASSLPLDRTFEETQYF. The DNA sequence is as follows: TGCGCCAGCAGCTTGCCCCTAGACAGGACCTTCGAAGAGACCCAGTACTTC. The CDR3, completed at both ends by the reference TRBV5-1 and TRBJ2-5 genes, gives the full variable domain KAGVTQTPRYLIKTRGQQVTLSCSPISGHRSVSWYQQTPGQGLQFLFEYFSETQRNKGNFPGRFSGRQFSNSRSEMNVSTLELGDSALYLCASSLPLDRTFEETQYFGPGTRLLVL.